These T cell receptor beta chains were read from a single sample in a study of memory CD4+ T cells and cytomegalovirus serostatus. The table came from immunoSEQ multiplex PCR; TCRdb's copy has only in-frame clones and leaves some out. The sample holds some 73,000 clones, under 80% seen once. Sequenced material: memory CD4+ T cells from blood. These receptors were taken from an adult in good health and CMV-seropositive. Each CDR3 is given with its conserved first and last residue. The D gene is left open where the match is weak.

TGTGCCAGCAGCTACGTTGGGGGATCCACAGATACGCAGTATTTT	CASSYVGGSTDTQYF	TRBJ2-3	TRBV5-6	-
TGTGCCTGGAGGTTGGAACTAGCGGCCTACACAGATACGCAGTATTTT	CAWRLELAAYTDTQYF	TRBJ2-3	TRBV30	TRBD2
TGCGCCAGCAGCTTGGGGGCGGGAAGGGCAGATACGCAGTATTTT	CASSLGAGRADTQYF	TRBJ2-3	TRBV5-1	-
TGTGCCAGCAGCTCCCGACCAAGCTCCTACAATGAGCAGTTCTTC	CASSSRPSSYNEQFF	TRBJ2-1	TRBV9	-
TGTGCCAGCAGTGGGTCAGGGTTCGGGGAGCTGTTTTTT	CASSGSGFGELFF	TRBJ2-2	TRBV2	-
TGTGCCAGCAGCCCCCGGCTAGCGAGCTCCTACAATGAGCAGTTCTTC	CASSPRLASSYNEQFF	TRBJ2-1	TRBV7-7	-
TGTGCCAGCTCACCATGGGGATATAGCAATCAGCCCCAGCATTTT	CASSPWGYSNQPQHF	TRBJ1-5	TRBV18	-
TGTGCCAGCAGCGCAATCAGGGGGAGGGCCCCCAAAAACATTCAGTACTTC	CASSAIRGRAPKNIQYF	TRBJ2-4	TRBV11-2	-
TGTGCCAGTAGTAGACAGGGGCAGGCCAAAAACATTCAGTACTTC	CASSRQGQAKNIQYF	TRBJ2-4	TRBV19	TRBD1
TGCGCCAGCAGTCCGATCGGGGGCAGAGCTGAAGCTTTCTTT	CASSPIGGRAEAFF	TRBJ1-1	TRBV5-1	-
TGTGCCAGCACTCCTGCACCCTCCGGGCTAGCGGGGACAGATACGCAGTATTTT	CASTPAPSGLAGTDTQYF	TRBJ2-3	TRBV7-6	TRBD2